One and the same sample provided the 32 T cell receptor beta chains below, sequenced in a study of T cell responses to AZD1222 COVID-19 vaccine. Sequencing was performed with immunoSEQ multiplex PCR; in TCRdb, only in-frame clones are kept and a portion is missing. Of 58,000 or so clones listed, around 84% are singletons. The sequencing here drew on peripheral blood, taken on day 0 of AZD1222 vaccination. The receptors stem from an adult in good health.

This clone was counted once. The V and J genes are TRBV19 and TRBJ2-7; 7 nucleotides line up with TRBD1. The CDR3 loop spans 14 amino acids. Per germline, CDR1 LNHDA and CDR2 SQIVND (reference sequence). V shed 4 bases, J shed 3 bases, and the junction held 6 bases outside the gene matches. Here the CDR3 DNA reads TGTGCCAGTAGTAGAAGGGACAGCTTCTACGAGCAGTACTTC. Translating it yields CASSRRDSFYEQYF.

The table lists this clone with a count of one. The V call is TRBV27, the J call TRBJ2-7; D is ambiguous. V shed 3 bases and J shed 2 bases, with 17 bases lying between them. This CDR3 is 16 amino acids long. Per germline, CDR1 MNHEY and CDR2 SMNVEV (reference sequence). In nucleotides, the CDR3 is TGTGCCAGCAGTTTCCGCGCCCAAAGCCGGACCTACGAGCAGTACTTC. Protein: CASSFRAQSRTYEQYF.

The chain couples TRBV19 to TRBJ1-5; no reliable D call. Germline V gene sequence: CDR1 LNHDA, CDR2 SQIVND (reference sequence). Trimming left V 8 bases short and J 5 bases short, with 13 bases between. The CDR3 spans 13 residues. In DNA form, the CDR3 reads TGTGCCAGTGCAGGAGAAGAGTATCAGCCCCAGCATTTT. It encodes CASAGEEYQPQHF.

The V call is TRBV3-1 (or the pseudogene TRBV3-2), the J call TRBJ2-2; D might be TRBD2 (6 bases). Germline lookup yields CDR1 LGHDT and CDR2 YNNKEL (reference sequence). V shed 3 bases and J shed 1 base, with 9 bases lying between them. The CDR3 contains 15 residues. CDR3 in DNA: TGTGCCAGCAGCCACCTAGCGTTGAACACCGGGGAGCTGTTTTTT. Protein product: CASSHLALNTGELFF.

The chain joins TRBV5-4 to TRBJ2-1; TRBD1 matches at 12 bases. The CDR3 spans 16 residues. The germline gives CDR1 SGHNT, CDR2 YYREEE (reference sequence). With 0 bases clipped from V and 9 bases from J, the junction kept 7 bases outside the gene matches. The DNA of the CDR3 is TGTGCCAGCAGCTTGGGTCCGGGACAGGGGGCTACTGAGCAGTTCTTC. This translates into CASSLGPGQGATEQFF.

The chain joins TRBV28 to TRBJ1-3; 7 bases match TRBD1. The germline V gene has CDR1 MDHEN and CDR2 SYDVKM. V lost 6 bases, J lost 4 bases, and 9 bases stayed unmatched. The CDR3 is made up of 15 amino acids. The CDR3 DNA is TGTGCCAGCAGCCCGTTTGACAGGGCAGGAAACACCATATATTTT. It is translated as CASSPFDRAGNTIYF.

This chain connects TRBV2 to TRBJ1-5; D uncertain. The CDR3 length is 14 residues. CDR1 is SNHLY, CDR2 FYNNEI, per germline. Trimming cost V 3 bases and J 3 bases, with 9 bases left between them. This CDR3 reads CASSEVGHNQPQHF. The CDR3 DNA follows: TGTGCCAGCAGTGAGGTAGGGCACAATCAGCCCCAGCATTTT.

This sequence joins TRBV4-2 and TRBJ2-5, with 11 bases aligning to TRBD2. V dropped 1 base and J dropped 5; count of bases not matched to a gene: 6. The CDR3 has 16 amino acids. In germline, CDR1 is LGHNA, CDR2 YNFKEQ. CDR3 coding DNA: TGTGCCAGCAGCCAAGCGCGTAGCGGGGGGGCGGAGACCCAGTACTTC. Its protein is CASSQARSGGAETQYF.

This rearrangement joins TRBV19 to TRBJ1-5, with D possibly TRBD1 on 6 matching bases. Germline values: CDR1 LNHDA, CDR2 SQIVND (reference sequence). V shed 7 bases and J shed 4 bases, with 17 bases lying between them. This CDR3 contains 15 residues. The DNA of the CDR3 is TGTGCCAGTACCCTGGGGGCAGGGGTGAATCAGCCCCAGCATTTT. Its translation is CASTLGAGVNQPQHF.

V gene TRBV7-9 combines with J gene TRBJ2-3; 8 nucleotides agree with TRBD2. The CDR3 spans 18 residues. CDR1 is SEHNR and CDR2 is FQNEAQ in the germline V gene (reference sequence). J was trimmed by 7 bases and V by 3 bases; bases with no gene match: 18. The CDR3 bases are TGTGCCAGCAGCTTCTGGACTAGCCGGGGAAGGGGCACGAATACGCAGTATTTT. It yields the protein CASSFWTSRGRGTNTQYF.

The chain links TRBV11-3 to TRBJ1-1, with a tentative D call TRBD1 (6 bases). Per germline, CDR1 SGHNT and CDR2 YENEEA. The CDR3 extends over 15 amino acids. The ends were cut back, 5 bases at V and 2 bases at J, with 15 bases in the middle. Written as DNA, the CDR3 is TGTGCCAGCAGCGTCCAACAGGACAGCAACACTGAAGCTTTCTTT. It codes for CASSVQQDSNTEAFF.

This clone was detected once. The chain is built from TRBV11-2 and TRBJ2-7; 12 bases match TRBD1. V shed 7 bases and J 3 bases; nucleotides not matched to a gene: 7. This CDR3 is 15 amino acids long. Germline V gene sequence: CDR1 SGHAT, CDR2 FQNNGV. Here the CDR3 reads CASTSGTGGFYEQYF. Here the CDR3 DNA reads TGTGCCAGCACCTCCGGGACAGGGGGCTTCTACGAGCAGTACTTC.

CDR3 loop: CATRASGEQFF. The DNA for the CDR3 is TGTGCCACCAGAGCCTCCGGAGAGCAGTTCTTC. The V call is TRBV24-1, the J call TRBJ2-1, with no clear D. Germline V lookup: CDR1 KGHDR, CDR2 SFDVKD. The CDR3 consists of 11 residues. V shed 7 bases and J shed 10 bases, with 10 bases lying between them.

This clone showed up just once. This sequence joins TRBV5-1 and TRBJ1-5; D is perhaps TRBD1 (5 bases). The germline V gene has CDR1 SGHRS and CDR2 YFSETQ. This CDR3 is 13 amino acids long. V lost 0 bases to trimming and J lost 7 bases, with 8 bases between them. CDR3 sequence: CASSLGGEQPQHF. The CDR3 nucleotides are TGCGCCAGCAGCTTGGGGGGCGAGCAGCCCCAGCATTTT.

The CDR3 DNA sequence: TGTGCCAGCTCACCTGGGACAGGGAACACTGAAGCTTTCTTT. Protein sequence: CASSPGTGNTEAFF. The chain recombines TRBV18 with TRBJ1-1; 8 bases agree with TRBD1. CDR1 KGHSH and CDR2 LQKENI come from the germline V gene. The CDR3 is 14 residues long. J was trimmed by 1 base and V by 3 bases; bases with no gene match: 1.

The chain employs TRBV30 and TRBJ1-4; D is perhaps TRBD1 (5 bases). Germline V gives CDR1 GTSNPN, CDR2 SVGIG (reference sequence). The CDR3 runs to 13 residues. V lost 4 bases and J 3 bases, leaving 9 bases between the germline ends. The CDR3 nucleotides are TGTGCCTGGACCGGGGACTCTAATGAAAAACTGTTTTTT. This sequence encodes CAWTGDSNEKLFF.

This clone has just a few counts. The chain links TRBV18 to TRBJ2-7; the match to TRBD1 covers 8 bases. Germline CDR1 and CDR2: KGHSH and LQKENI. The CDR3 covers 14 residues. V was pared by 3 bases and J by 2 bases, with 3 bases of the junction left unmatched. DNA of the CDR3: TGTGCCAGCTCACCTGACAGGGGCCCCTACGAGCAGTACTTC. The encoded protein is CASSPDRGPYEQYF. Full variable domain (missing parts from reference TRBV18 and TRBJ2-7): NAGVMQNPRHLVRRRGQEARLRCSPMKGHSHVYWYRQLPEEGLKFMVYLQKENIIDESGMPKERFSAEFPKEGPSILRIQQVVRGDSAAYFCASSPDRGPYEQYFGPGTRLTVT.

The CDR3 nucleotides are TGTGCCAGCAGTTTGGACTACACAGATACGCAGTATTTT. This codes for CASSLDYTDTQYF. The chain is built from TRBV27 and TRBJ2-3; a weak D match, TRBD2 (6 bases). The germline gives CDR1 MNHEY, CDR2 SMNVEV (reference sequence). The CDR3 length is 13 residues. Trimming removed 3 bases from V and 2 bases from J, with 6 bases in between.

This chain links TRBV7-2 with TRBJ1-1, with 10 bases aligning to TRBD1. Germline assignment: CDR1 SGHTA and CDR2 FQGNSA. The CDR3 totals 17 residues. Trimming took 3 bases from V and 5 from J; bases not matched to a gene: 12. The CDR3 nucleotides are TGTGCCAGCAGCTTGAGTCCCGACAGGGGGCCAGGAACTGAAGCTTTCTTT. Its translation is CASSLSPDRGPGTEAFF.

In its sample, this clone was seen a few times. The chain recombines TRBV23-1 with TRBJ1-2; D unresolved. TRBV23-1 is an ORF, and what it does is uncertain. CDR3 length: 14 amino acids. Trimming stripped 0 bases from V and 5 bases from J, with 10 bases between. CDR3 sequence: CASSQSRGGYGYTF. The DNA for the CDR3 is TGCGCCAGCAGTCAATCGAGAGGCGGGTATGGCTACACCTTC.

The chain is built from TRBV2 and TRBJ1-1; 8 nucleotides match TRBD1. Germline trimming cut 6 bases from V and 1 base from J; bases unmatched to any gene: 7. CDR3 length equals 15 residues. Germline CDR1 reads SNHLY; CDR2 reads FYNNEI. The CDR3 sequence: CASRQTGTGNTEAFF. The DNA of the CDR3 is TGTGCCAGCAGACAGACCGGGACAGGGAACACTGAAGCTTTCTTT.

In this sample, this clone turned up once. V and J are TRBV7-9 and TRBJ2-5; D not certain. Trimming shortened V by 5 bases and J by 5 bases, and 9 bases separated the two germline ends. The CDR3 sequence is 12 residues long. The V gene's germline CDR1 is SEHNR and CDR2 FQNEAQ (reference sequence). The CDR3 loop is CASSPIWETQYF. CDR3 DNA sequence: TGTGCCAGCAGCCCCATTTGGGAGACCCAGTACTTC. Looking up the rest from reference TRBV7-9 and TRBJ2-5 gives the full variable domain: DTGVSQNPRHKITKRGQNVTFRCDPISEHNRLYWYRQTLGQGPEFLTYFQNEAQLEKSRLLSDRFSAERPKGSFSTLEIQRTEQGDSAMYLCASSPIWETQYFGPGTRLLVL.

This chain links TRBV9 with TRBJ2-2; 10 bases map to TRBD1. This CDR3 comprises 15 residues. The ends lost 4 bases at V and 7 bases at J; junction bases unmatched: 7. The germline gives CDR1 SGDLS, CDR2 YYNGEE. The CDR3 nucleotides read TGTGCCAGCAGCCCAACGACAGGGGGCCTCGGGGAGCTGTTTTTT. Its protein product is CASSPTTGGLGELFF.

CDR3 amino acids: CASSREGAFYNSPLHF. In DNA, the CDR3 is TGTGCCAGCAGCCGCGAGGGGGCGTTCTATAATTCACCCCTCCACTTT. The V gene is TRBV5-6, the J gene TRBJ1-6, with 7 bases fitting TRBD1. CDR1 SGHDT and CDR2 YYEEEE come from the germline V gene. There are 16 residues in the CDR3. V was clipped by 4 bases and J by 3 bases; unmatched bases: 7.

This chain uses TRBV18 with TRBJ1-1, with a weak D call TRBD1 (5 bases). V was trimmed by 3 bases and J by 1 base, leaving 9 bases between them. There are 14 residues in the CDR3. CDR1 KGHSH and CDR2 LQKENI come from the germline V gene. The CDR3 nucleotides are TGTGCCAGCTCACCGGCCGGGGCGAACACTGAAGCTTTCTTT. This gives the protein CASSPAGANTEAFF.

In this sample, this clone turned up many times. V is TRBV2 and J is TRBJ1-2; no clear D gene. Per the germline V gene, CDR1 is SNHLY and CDR2 is FYNNEI. V dropped 3 bases and J dropped 4 bases, with 9 bases sitting between them. The CDR3 has 13 residues. The CDR3 DNA reads TGTGCCAGCAGTGACGCAGCTGCCTATGGCTACACCTTC. Translation gives CASSDAAAYGYTF. The whole variable domain, filled in from reference TRBV2 and TRBJ1-2, reads EPEVTQTPSHQVTQMGQEVILRCVPISNHLYFYWYRQILGQKVEFLVSFYNNEISEKSEIFDDQFSVERPDGSNFTLKIRSTKLEDSAMYFCASSDAAAYGYTFGSGTRLTVV.

The count of this clone is one. The chain combines TRBV5-1 with TRBJ2-3, with TRBD2 matching 12 bases. This CDR3 has 14 residues. The junction had 0 bases not matched to a gene; V was cut back by 4 bases and J by 3 bases. Germline lookup yields CDR1 SGHRS and CDR2 YFSETQ. CDR3 bases: TGCGCCAGCAGCGGGACTAGCGGGACAGATACGCAGTATTTT. It yields the protein CASSGTSGTDTQYF.

This clone was picked up one time. The chain joins TRBV28 to TRBJ2-3, with D unresolved. V dropped 3 bases and J dropped 0 bases, with 4 bases sitting between them. The germline CDR1 and CDR2 sequences are MDHEN and SYDVKM. CDR3 length equals 13 residues. In DNA form, the CDR3 reads TGTGCCAGCAGTTTTGTCAGCACAGATACGCAGTATTTT. Translation gives CASSFVSTDTQYF.

The CDR3 sequence: CASSQDMGAGVSYGYTF. The CDR3 region has the DNA TGCGCCAGCAGCCAAGACATGGGGGCAGGAGTCTCTTATGGCTACACCTTC. The J gene is TRBJ1-2, the V gene TRBV4-1; the D gene is possibly TRBD1 (6 bases). CDR1 is MGHRA, CDR2 YSYEKL, per germline. Trimming cost V 0 bases and J 5 bases, with 19 bases left between them. This CDR3 is built from 17 residues.

CDR3 amino acids: CASKGQGSGNTIYF. For the CDR3, the DNA is TGTGCCAGCAAGGGCCAGGGCTCTGGAAACACCATATATTTT. The V call is TRBV7-2, the J call TRBJ1-3; possible D gene TRBD1, 5 bases. Per the germline V gene, CDR1 is SGHTA and CDR2 is FQGNSA. Between the trimmed V and J ends, which lost 7 bases and 0 bases, there was a span of 10 bases. The CDR3 covers 14 residues.

In nucleotides, the CDR3 is TGTGCCAGCAGTTTCCGACAGGGGGCTAACTATGGCTACACCTTC. Residues: CASSFRQGANYGYTF. The chain uses TRBV28 and TRBJ1-2; 9 nucleotides agree with TRBD1. Unmatched junction bases numbered 2, after V lost 3 bases and J lost 0 bases. CDR1 and CDR2 from the germline V gene are MDHEN and SYDVKM. This CDR3 has 15 amino acids.

J is TRBJ2-1 and V is TRBV5-1; perhaps TRBD1 as D (6 bases). Germline V gives CDR1 SGHRS, CDR2 YFSETQ. This CDR3 is 14 amino acids long. Deletions cut 4 bases from V and 5 bases from J, with 13 bases between. The CDR3 reads CASSPIQGHNEQFF. CDR3 nucleotides: TGCGCCAGCAGCCCAATACAGGGACACAATGAGCAGTTCTTC.